The present T cell receptor beta chain was sequenced within a study of blood T cell repertoires in COVID-19. Study overall: PBMCs, B-cell-depleted T cells, or T cells provided the cDNA or gDNA that made up the material.

Method: immunoSEQ multiplex PCR; TCRdb's copy keeps in-frame clones and lacks some. The repertoire holds fewer than 200,000 clones, with 81% as singletons. Germline loops: CDR1 SGHAT, CDR2 FQNNGV. This CDR3 region has 17 residues. V lost 5 bases and J 0 bases, leaving 20 bases between the germline ends. Followed longitudinally, the Seattle patients had been enrolled during active infection. V usage is TRBV11-2 and J usage is TRBJ2-7; D remains unclear. This sequence originates from a woman aged 40 to 50 with COVID-19, enrolled during active disease. The sequencing input was peripheral blood. CDR3 protein: CASSPRFYRVDSYEQYV. The DNA for the CDR3 is TGTGCCAGCAGCCCCCGCTTTTACCGCGTTGACTCCTACGAGCAGTACGTC.